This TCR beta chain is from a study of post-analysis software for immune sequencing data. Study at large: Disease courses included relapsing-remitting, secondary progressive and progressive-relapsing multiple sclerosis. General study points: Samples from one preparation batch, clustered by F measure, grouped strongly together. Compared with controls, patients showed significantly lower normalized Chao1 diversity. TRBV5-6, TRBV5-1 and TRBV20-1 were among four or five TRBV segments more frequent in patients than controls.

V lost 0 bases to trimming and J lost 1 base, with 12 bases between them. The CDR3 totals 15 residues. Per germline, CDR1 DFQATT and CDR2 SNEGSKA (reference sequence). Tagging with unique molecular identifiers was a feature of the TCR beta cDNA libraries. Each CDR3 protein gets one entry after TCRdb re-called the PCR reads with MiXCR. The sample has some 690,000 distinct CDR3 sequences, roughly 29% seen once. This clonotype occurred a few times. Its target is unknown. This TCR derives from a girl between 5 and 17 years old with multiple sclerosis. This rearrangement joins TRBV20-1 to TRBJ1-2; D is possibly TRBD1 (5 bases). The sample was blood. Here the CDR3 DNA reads TGCAGTGCTAGAGATCTGGGGGACTTTAACTATGGCTACACCTTC. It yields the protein CSARDLGDFNYGYTF.